The TCR beta chain described here comes from a study of OX40 agonist ivuxolimab in advanced cancers. Across the study: Intravenous ivuxolimab was administered to patients every 2 weeks at 0.01 to 10 mg/kg. Two cutaneous melanoma patients and one hepatocellular carcinoma patient, three in all, had partial responses.

The protocol was immunoSEQ multiplex PCR, while the TCRdb copy is restricted to in-frame clones and leaves out a portion. The sample comprises about 130,000 clones, 92% of which are singletons, and more than 0.7% rests with the top ten. Trimming took off 0 bases at V and 6 bases at J, with 9 bases between the two ends. The CDR3 contains 15 residues. Per germline, CDR1 MNHEY and CDR2 SMNVEV (reference sequence). V and J are TRBV27 and TRBJ1-6, with D unclear. The receptor was isolated from an adult with an advanced solid tumor such as melanoma, head and neck, liver or kidney cancer. Sequenced here: CD4+ or CD8+ T cells sorted from blood, sampled in a trial of the OX40 agonist ivuxolimab. The CDR3 nucleotides read TGTGCCAGCAGTTTATCGGTGGCAGCTAATTCACCCCTCCACTTT. It yields the protein CASSLSVAANSPLHF.